Listed below are T cell receptor beta chains from one sample, sequenced in a study of cytomegalovirus exposure and HLA in healthy donors. The repertoire was sequenced with immunoSEQ multiplex PCR; TCRdb's copy has only in-frame clones and lacks some. The sample includes roughly 120,000 clones, less than 65% of them seen just once. Specimen: PBMCs. These receptors all come from a man aged 35-49 years in good health and CMV-seropositive. The CDR3 runs from the conserved cysteine through the conserved F or W. Fields, in order: clone size, V gene, CDR3 length, J gene, CDR3 protein. Not all rows give a size; the values are once, few, many and, for expanded clones, a class.

.,TRBV6-5,13,TRBJ2-2,CASSSPGYGELFF
.,TRBV4-2,15,TRBJ1-2,CASSPRRGPDYGYTF
.,TRBV25-1,16,TRBJ1-5,CASSERLGQGNQPQHF
.,TRBV4-1,15,TRBJ2-1,CASKTPGTTNNEQFF
once,TRBV6-6,12,TRBJ2-5,CASKQGRETQYF
.,TRBV5-1,14,TRBJ1-4,CASSEGQGSEKLFF
.,TRBV2,16,TRBJ2-5,CASSEGLAGGRETQYF
.,TRBV15,16,TRBJ1-1,CATSRDTGATNTEAFF
once,TRBV19,17,TRBJ1-5,CASSILLDRVTNQPQHF
.,TRBV28,11,TRBJ1-1,CASSVSTEAFF
.,TRBV5-1,18,TRBJ1-6,CASSLDPDRASYNSPLHF
.,TRBV4-1,16,TRBJ2-2,CASSQVPSGFTGELFF
.,TRBV5-1,16,TRBJ2-3,CASSLASVAGSDTQYF
.,TRBV29-1,15,TRBJ1-5,CSVGGGIGSNQPQHF
.,TRBV29-1,17,TRBJ2-1,CSVEDWGPSGRVNEQFF
few,TRBV2,14,TRBJ2-1,CASYGAGVGQRWVF
.,TRBV28,13,TRBJ1-2,CASSSGADYGYTF
few,TRBV18,16,TRBJ2-3,CASSPQRAGVTDTQYF
.,TRBV5-1,14,TRBJ1-2,CASSPGQANYGYTF
.,TRBV27,13,TRBJ1-4,CASSLGTPEKLFF
.,TRBV7-9,16,TRBJ2-5,CASSLLLAGGQETQYF
.,TRBV10-3,13,TRBJ2-1,CAIKGQGGDEQFF
few,TRBV18,16,TRBJ1-3,CASSPSGTGSGNTIYF
.,TRBV5-6,16,TRBJ2-6,CASSLNTGSGANVLTF
medium-sized,TRBV28,15,TRBJ1-4,CASRAGPATNEKLFF
.,TRBV28,15,TRBJ1-5,CASSFFGESNQPQHF
once,TRBV12-5,14,TRBJ1-3,CASGLIGLSNTIYF
.,TRBV7-2,17,TRBJ2-1,CASSFPSGKISYNEQFF
.,TRBV9,15,TRBJ2-2,CASSGTGEVAGELFF
few,TRBV11-2,17,TRBJ2-2,CASSLDPWEGLTGELFF
.,TRBV19,16,TRBJ2-2,CASSIGMGGATGELFF
.,TRBV7-2,16,TRBJ1-1,CASSSHPSLLRSEAFF
.,TRBV7-2,16,TRBJ2-3,CASSLGAHIVTDTQYF
.,TRBV6-5,12,TRBJ2-1,CASSYGTTGQFF
.,TRBV9,15,TRBJ2-3,CASSVASGRPDTQYF
few,TRBV6-5,16,TRBJ2-7,CASSYSWTGRSYEQYF
.,TRBV19,15,TRBJ1-1,CASSMGDRGSTEAFF
once,TRBV5-1,16,TRBJ2-3,CASSLGGGSRSDTQYF
.,TRBV5-1,14,TRBJ2-7,CASSSGTDYYEQYF
.,TRBV11-2,15,TRBJ2-1,CASSATSGVYNEQFF
.,TRBV2,14,TRBJ2-2,CACDRDANTGELFF
.,TRBV7-3,16,TRBJ2-2,CASSLTGTFNTGELFF
.,TRBV2,15,TRBJ1-2,CASTLRQGASYGYTF